This T cell receptor (beta chain) was obtained from a study of blood T cell repertoires in COVID-19 (dated by TCRdb to 2019 to 2021). In terms of the full investigation: The collaborator samples originated in the United States, Italy and Spain and spanned the acute and convalescent phases of COVID-19. The prospective study material was composed of cDNA or gDNA derived from T cells, B-cell-depleted T cells, or PBMCs. Subjects who had been exposed to COVID-19, were actively infected with it, or had recovered from it provided the deeply sampled blood TCRbeta repertoires that made up the dataset. The repertoires were released in a freely available public database meant as a resource for research on the immune response to SARS-CoV-2. The samples were drawn from the first 160 participants of the ongoing ImmuneRACE study and from 1,254 subjects provided by 6 global collaborators. A de-identified subject ID, COVID-19 status, age in years and sex were almost always included in the sample metadata. Where available, HLA class I and class II types were obtained from metadata supplied by the sample provider rather than from assay-based typing.

General conclusions and limits of the study: How much clinical and demographic metadata was included differed by source and by participant, and the metadata was provided uncurated.

The collaborating institutions used their own protocols to collect whole blood in K2EDTA tubes. Collaborator samples were shipped for TCRbeta analysis as frozen whole blood, isolated PBMCs, or DNA extracted from either sample type. Comments on this clone: The specificity of this receptor is unknown. Qualities for individual bases were not recorded, and no much larger clone is one base off.

From its cysteine to its phenylalanine, the CDR3 spans 17 amino acids. CDR3 DNA is the only sequence kept; it has 51 bases, read in frame from the first base. V is pared back by 4 bases and J by 0 bases, with 16 bases lying between the germline termini. CDR1 is given as LNHDA and CDR2 as SQIVND, both from the germline V gene (reference sequence). TCRbeta CDR3 regions were amplified from genomic DNA by means of the immunoSEQ Assay, a bias-controlled multiplex PCR. The study's own analysis went as follows. The number of nucleated cells in each sample was estimated by amplification of reference gene primers within the assay. Sequence reads were collapsed and filtered to measure the absolute abundance of every unique TCRbeta CDR3 rearrangement. For each sample, productive Simpson clonality was calculated by taking the square root of Simpson's diversity index across productive rearrangements. In its TCRdb copy, this immuneACCESS table keeps in-frame sequences only and misses some clones. Where compared with another copy, unresolved V genes explain less than half of these, and the others have no known cause. V, J and clone size were drawn from that table, and D and trimming were deduced from the DNA. The sample table records under 30,000 clones; roughly 83% of these occur just once. The top ten clones comprise around 24% of the sample.

This receptor chain uses TRBV19 and TRBJ2-1, with TRBD1 perhaps the D gene, on 5 matching bases. Sequencing was performed on peripheral blood. This receptor was identified in a human donor in a cohort sampled during active COVID-19. The base sequence is TGTGCCAGTAGTAATCCTGGACAAACTTCCTCCTACAATGAGCAGTTCTTC. Its protein product is CASSNPGQTSSYNEQFF. The CDR3, completed at both ends by the reference TRBV19 and TRBJ2-1 genes, gives the full variable domain DGGITQSPKYLFRKEGQNVTLSCEQNLNHDAMYWYRQDPGQGLRLIYYSQIVNDFQKGDIAEGYSVSREKKESFPLTVTSAQKNPTAFYLCASSNPGQTSSYNEQFFGPGTRLTVL.